The entry that follows covers one T cell receptor beta chain sequence. Its cognate antigen is unknown. TCRdb reanalyzed the 5' RACE reads and collapses them to one entry per CDR3 protein, without DNA. In all, the sample yields some 440,000 distinct CDR3 sequences. This record comes from a study of T cells expressing NK-cell markers. Findings and caveats of the study: The HCMV specificity of the expanded NKG2C+ T cell clones stayed unresolved.

This sequence was found in a woman aged 45-65 years in good health. Sequencing was performed on blood T cells: a sorted CD56 or NKG2C T cell subset, CD4+ or CD8+ T cells, or bulk PBMC T cells (not recorded which).

The CDR3 here is CATSRGVSSEETQYF. This chain joins TRBV15 and TRBJ2-5. The CDR3 loop spans 15 amino acids. Germline assignment: CDR1 LNHNV and CDR2 YYDKDF (reference sequence).